The present T cell receptor beta chain was sequenced within a study of early T cells in non-severe SARS-CoV-2 infection. Regarding the study as a whole: There was a bias toward anti-spike CD8 responses in VDJdb matching, which missed private and CD4 specificities.

This CDR3 spans 12 amino acids. Germline values: CDR1 GTSNPN, CDR2 SVGIG (reference sequence). V was cut by 1 base and J by 7 bases, with 8 bases left in between. As concerns this clonotype: Its antigen is unknown.

TCRdb redid the calling of the 5' RACE reads with MiXCR, one entry per CDR3 protein. The sample shows roughly 43,000 distinct CDR3 sequences, about 23% of them seen only once. The rearrangement uses TRBV30 and TRBJ2-1, with D possibly TRBD1 on 6 matching bases. The source is an adult who was a healthcare worker with PCR-confirmed SARS-CoV-2 infection or an uninfected control (not recorded which). Sequenced material: whole blood, taken at baseline. The CDR3 DNA follows: TGTGCCTGGAGTGGGGGGCGAAATGAGCAGTTCTTC. This encodes CAWSGGRNEQFF.